This paragraph reports one T cell receptor (beta chain). The antigen is not known. TCRdb itself ran the reads through MiXCR, one entry per CDR3 protein. The sample yields about 920,000 distinct CDR3 sequences, less than 40% seen once. This entry belongs to a study of T cell repertoires in cytomegalovirus infection. V lost 1 base and J 6 bases, leaving 15 bases between the germline ends. The germline V gene encodes CDR1 SGHDN and CDR2 FVKESK. There are 15 residues in the CDR3. This rearrangement joins TRBV14 to TRBJ1-2; TRBD1 might be the D (6 bases). The source of this sequence is a human donor in good health (CMV status not recorded). Some clones in this sample may be carry-over from other donors' samples. The material sequenced was cultured CD8+ T cells from PBMCs, taken from culture after CMV antigen stimulation. The CDR3, as DNA: TGTGCCAGCAGCCAAGTCCTCAGGGGAAGACATGGCTACACCTTC. Its protein product is CASSQVLRGRHGYTF.